Given below is one T cell receptor (beta chain) in context. Antigen unknown. After removal of 7 bases from V and 0 bases from J, the junction contained 6 bases not matched to a gene. Germline V gene lookup returns CDR1 LNHDA and CDR2 SQIVND (reference sequence). The CDR3 is 16 residues long. This sample stems from a study of OX40 agonist ivuxolimab in advanced cancers. Study at large: Ivuxolimab is an agonistic anti-OX40 (CD134) antibody, and patients were treated with it.

Profiling relied on immunoSEQ multiplex PCR, and the TCRdb table lists in-frame clones only, not all of them. Among about 55,000 clones listed, about 88% were seen once. Findings of the study overall: Relative to CD4+, CD8+ T cells held more expanded clones on average. Low clonal expansion, among the lowest seen, marked partial responders at 0.1-3.0 mg/kg.

This rearrangement joins TRBV19 to TRBJ2-1, with 10 bases identical to TRBD2. The clonotype comes from an adult with an advanced solid tumor such as melanoma, head and neck, liver or kidney cancer. Sample: CD4+ or CD8+ T cells sorted from blood, taken in a trial of the OX40 agonist ivuxolimab. As DNA, the CDR3 is TGTGCCAGTACCAGCGGGAGGGCCGACTCCTACAATGAGCAGTTCTTC. Translating gives CASTSGRADSYNEQFF.